The TCR beta chain under discussion was sequenced for a study of OX40 agonist ivuxolimab in advanced cancers. Autoimmune disease history or systemic immunosuppression disqualified patients. The study's findings and limits: With doses of 0.1-3.0 mg/kg, partial responders showed among the lowest clonal expansion.

Looked up from germline, CDR1 is LNHDA and CDR2 is SQIVND (reference sequence). The CDR3 spans 15 residues. With 7 bases removed from V and 0 bases from J, the gap between germline ends came to 13 bases. Method: immunoSEQ multiplex PCR; TCRdb's copy keeps in-frame clones and lacks some. The table records about 36,000 clones, 74% of them present only once. With regard to this clone: No antigen is known for it.

This chain joins TRBV19 and TRBJ1-5, with TRBD1 as a possible D gene (6 bases). Sequencing used CD4+ or CD8+ T cells sorted from blood, obtained in a trial of the OX40 agonist ivuxolimab. This clonotype originated in an adult with an advanced solid tumor such as melanoma, head and neck, liver or kidney cancer. The CDR3 loop is CASNSQGPSNQPQHF. DNA of the CDR3: TGTGCCAGTAACTCACAGGGCCCTAGCAATCAGCCCCAGCATTTT.